This entry lists 23 T cell receptor beta chains sequenced from one sample in a study of Graves' ophthalmopathy and Graves' hyperthyroidism. Amplified material comprised TCR beta CDR3 regions derived from RNA transcripts. The first round was an RT-PCR with HTBI primers, and the second round was a multiplex PCR. TCRdb fed the multiplex PCR reads into MiXCR, producing one record per CDR3 protein. The data show about 1.2 million distinct CDR3 sequences, about two fifths seen once. Sequenced: peripheral blood or thyroid tissue (not recorded which). The receptors stem from an adult man with Graves' hyperthyroidism.

This clonotype showed up many times. CDR3 amino acids: CSAQPRPNREQETQYF. In DNA, the CDR3 is TGCAGTGCGCAACCAAGGCCCAACCGAGAACAAGAGACCCAGTACTTC. The V and J genes are TRBV20-1 and TRBJ2-5; D is unresolved. Germline V gene sequence: CDR1 DFQATT, CDR2 SNEGSKA (reference sequence). This CDR3 contains 16 residues. V gave up 6 bases and J gave up 2 bases, with 22 bases separating them.

This clonotype was detected ten times or more. The chain uses TRBV7-9 and TRBJ2-2; D uncertain. In germline, CDR1 is SEHNR, CDR2 FQNEAQ (reference sequence). CDR3 length: 13 residues. Trimming took off 1 base at V and 6 bases at J, with 6 bases between the two ends. CDR3 sequence (DNA): TGTGCCAGCAGCTTAGGACGGCCCGGGGAGCTGTTTTTT. Encoded protein: CASSLGRPGELFF.

The chain combines TRBV25-1 with TRBJ1-2; D is uncertain. CDR1 and CDR2 (germline): MGHDK, SYGVNS. The V end was cut by 6 bases, the J end by 7 bases, with 12 bases between. The CDR3 length is 12 residues. CDR3 nucleotides: TGTGCCAGCAGCGTCCGGGCCCGTGGCTACACCTTC. Protein sequence: CASSVRARGYTF.

The V gene is TRBV15, the J gene TRBJ1-5; possible D gene TRBD1, 5 bases. The CDR3 is made up of 17 amino acids. V lost 3 bases to trimming and J lost 2 bases, with 17 bases between them. The germline gives CDR1 LNHNV, CDR2 YYDKDF (reference sequence). CDR3 in DNA: TGTGCCACCAGCAGCGGGCAGGGTTCTAAGGGCAATCAGCCCCAGCATTTT. Protein product: CATSSGQGSKGNQPQHF.

Of note for this clonotype: A much larger clone sits a single nucleotide away, making a read error possible. The chain has TRBV9 and TRBJ1-4, with D tentatively TRBD1 (5 bases). Trimming took 10 bases from V and 4 from J, leaving 14 bases between them. The CDR3 sequence is 13 residues long. Germline-derived CDR1 and CDR2 are SGDLS and YYNGEE. This CDR3 is CAGNTGGNEKLFF. The CDR3 coding sequence is TGTGCCGGCAACACAGGTGGTAATGAAAAACTGTTTTTT.

The chain is built from TRBV5-1 and TRBJ2-7; 7 bases are shared with TRBD1. Germline CDR1 reads SGHRS; CDR2 reads YFSETQ. Unmatched junction bases numbered 18, after V lost 0 bases and J lost 3 bases. The CDR3 length is 19 residues. The CDR3 protein is CASSLGASTGIARSYEQYF. DNA for the CDR3: TGCGCCAGCAGCTTGGGCGCCTCGACAGGGATAGCAAGGAGCTACGAGCAGTACTTC.

Turning to this clonotype: A read error is possible here, since a much larger clone lies one base away. V usage is TRBV19 and J usage is TRBJ2-5, with 12 bases lining up with TRBD2. Germline V gene lookup returns CDR1 LNHDA and CDR2 SQIVND (reference sequence). This CDR3 contains 18 residues. The junction had 10 bases not matched to a gene; V was cut back by 5 bases and J by 0 bases. In nucleotides, the CDR3 is TGTGCCAGTAGTCCACCGACCGGGACTAGCGGGCACCAAGAGACCCAGTACTTC. Amino acid sequence: CASSPPTGTSGHQETQYF.

This clonotype was seen at least ten times. This chain joins TRBV7-2 and TRBJ1-5; D gene ambiguous. The CDR3 runs to 15 residues. Trimming removed 2 bases from V and 3 bases from J, with 11 bases in between. Germline CDR1 reads SGHTA; CDR2 reads FQGNSA. CDR3 nucleotides: TGTGCCAGCAGCTTATTGGGAGCCAACAATCAGCCCCAGCATTTT. Its translation is CASSLLGANNQPQHF. Supplemented by reference TRBV7-2 and TRBJ1-5, the full variable domain reads GAGVSQSPSNKVTEKGKDVELRCDPISGHTALYWYRQSLGQGLEFLIYFQGNSAPDKSGLPSDRFSAERTGGSVSTLTIQRTQQEDSAVYLCASSLLGANNQPQHFGDGTRLSIL.

The chain uses TRBV25-1 and TRBJ2-7, with 11 bases fitting TRBD2. The V gene's germline CDR1 is MGHDK and CDR2 SYGVNS. V gave up 5 bases and J gave up 0 bases; unmatched junction bases: 15. The CDR3 sequence is 19 residues long. Here the CDR3 DNA reads TGTGCCAGCAGTTACTCGGTTGGGACTAGCGGACTTTTCTCCTACGAGCAGTACTTC. Its protein product is CASSYSVGTSGLFSYEQYF.

This clonotype was seen just once. The V gene is TRBV5-1, the J gene TRBJ1-1; tentatively, D is TRBD1 (6 bases). Germline V gene sequence: CDR1 SGHRS, CDR2 YFSETQ. The CDR3 covers 13 residues. V was pared by 9 bases and J by 1 base, with 13 bases between. The CDR3 loop reads CATAGHPNTEAFF. In DNA form, the CDR3 reads TGCGCCACCGCGGGACATCCGAACACTGAAGCTTTCTTT.

This chain connects TRBV29-1 to TRBJ1-1; possibly TRBD1 for D (5 bases). The V gene's germline CDR1 is SQVTM and CDR2 ANQGSEA. V was trimmed by 8 bases and J by 5 bases, leaving 15 bases between them. The length of the CDR3 is 12 residues. DNA for the CDR3: TGCAGCTTATCTGCAGGGCGTACTGAAGCTTTCTTT. Translated: CSLSAGRTEAFF.

This clonotype appeared a few times. V usage is TRBV5-4 and J usage is TRBJ2-7; no firm D call. Germline-derived CDR1 and CDR2 are SGHNT and YYREEE (reference sequence). The CDR3 runs to 15 residues. Trimming stripped 2 bases from V and 0 bases from J, with 12 bases between. The CDR3 nucleotides read TGTGCCAGCAGCTTTATGTCTTCGAGCTCCTACGAGCAGTACTTC. It translates to CASSFMSSSSYEQYF. The full variable domain, its missing parts supplied by reference TRBV5-4 and TRBJ2-7, is ETGVTQSPTHLIKTRGQQVTLRCSSQSGHNTVSWYQQALGQGPQFIFQYYREEENGRGNFPPRFSGLQFPNYSSELNVNALELDDSALYLCASSFMSSSSYEQYFGPGTRLTVT.

This clonotype was counted at least ten times. V is TRBV24-1 and J is TRBJ2-2; TRBD1 agrees at 7 bases. Looked up from germline, CDR1 is KGHDR and CDR2 is SFDVKD. The CDR3 is made up of 15 amino acids. V lost 5 bases to trimming and J lost 0 bases; unmatched junction nucleotides: 2. CDR3 loop: CATSGGTANTGELFF. In DNA form, the CDR3 reads TGTGCCACCAGTGGTGGGACAGCGAACACCGGGGAGCTGTTTTTT.

This clonotype was detected ten times or more. This rearrangement joins TRBV14 to TRBJ1-1, with a possible D match to TRBD1 (6 bases). The germline CDR1 and CDR2 sequences are SGHDN and FVKESK. Trimming removed 0 bases from V and 1 base from J, with 15 bases in between. The CDR3 is 17 amino acids. CDR3 amino acids: CASSQDGGAIRNTEAFF. In DNA form, the CDR3 reads TGTGCCAGCAGCCAAGATGGGGGGGCGATTCGGAACACTGAAGCTTTCTTT.

This clonotype was recorded many times. V usage is TRBV10-1 and J usage is TRBJ1-3; D is undetermined. The V gene lost 3 bases and the J gene lost 3 bases, with 12 bases spanning the gap. Per the germline V gene, CDR1 is WNHNN and CDR2 is SYGVQD (reference sequence). The CDR3 is 15 amino acids. The CDR3 region is CASSDGWRLGNTIYF. In DNA, the CDR3 is TGCGCCAGCAGTGACGGCTGGAGACTTGGAAACACCATATATTTT.

CDR3 loop: CASSLYGTGGSNQPQHF. CDR3 in DNA: TGTGCCAGCAGCCTTTACGGGACAGGGGGCAGCAATCAGCCCCAGCATTTT. The rearrangement links TRBV7-9 to TRBJ1-5; 12 nucleotides line up with TRBD1. After removal of 5 bases from V and 1 base from J, the junction contained 6 bases not matched to a gene. The germline CDR1 and CDR2 sequences are SEHNR and FQNEAQ (reference sequence). The CDR3 runs to 17 residues. Combining the CDR3 with reference TRBV7-9 and TRBJ1-5 gives the whole variable domain DTGVSQNPRHKITKRGQNVTFRCDPISEHNRLYWYRQTLGQGPEFLTYFQNEAQLEKSRLLSDRFSAERPKGSFSTLEIQRTEQGDSAMYLCASSLYGTGGSNQPQHFGDGTRLSIL.

This clonotype was seen many times. The chain combines TRBV27 with TRBJ2-7; D may be TRBD1 (5 bases). The CDR3 extends over 15 amino acids. Per germline, CDR1 MNHEY and CDR2 SMNVEV (reference sequence). V gave up 5 bases and J gave up 0 bases, with 14 bases separating them. As DNA, the CDR3 is TGTGCCAGCAGTGTGAAAGGGGAAAGCTCCTACGAGCAGTACTTC. Translating it yields CASSVKGESSYEQYF.

The chain joins TRBV9 to TRBJ2-6; tentative D call: TRBD1 (5 bases). The CDR3 extends over 15 amino acids. Deletions cut 4 bases from V and 2 bases from J, with 10 bases between. CDR1 SGDLS and CDR2 YYNGEE come from the germline V gene. The CDR3 DNA reads TGTGCCAGCAGCCAGACAGTCACTGGGGCCAACGTCCTGACTTTC. Its translation: CASSQTVTGANVLTF.

The CDR3 is CASSPQMKGAAGYTF. For the CDR3, the DNA is TGTGCCAGCAGCCCCCAGATGAAGGGGGCTGCTGGCTACACCTTC. The J gene is TRBJ1-2, the V gene TRBV7-9; 7 nucleotides match TRBD1. Per germline, CDR1 SEHNR and CDR2 FQNEAQ (reference sequence). CDR3 length: 15 residues. V lost 5 bases to trimming and J lost 7 bases; unmatched junction nucleotides: 13. Full variable domain (missing parts from reference TRBV7-9 and TRBJ1-2): DTGVSQNPRHKITKRGQNVTFRCDPISEHNRLYWYRQTLGQGPEFLTYFQNEAQLEKSRLLSDRFSAERPKGSFSTLEIQRTEQGDSAMYLCASSPQMKGAAGYTFGSGTRLTVV.

This clonotype was picked up many times. The gene calls are TRBV15 and TRBJ1-1; D unresolved. Per the germline V gene, CDR1 is LNHNV and CDR2 is YYDKDF (reference sequence). This CDR3 comprises 14 residues. The V and J ends lost 5 bases and 3 bases respectively, with 13 bases between them. CDR3 region: CATSLGELYTEAFF. The CDR3 nucleotides are TGTGCCACCAGCCTCGGGGAGTTGTACACTGAAGCTTTCTTT.

This clonotype was observed at least ten times. The rearrangement links TRBV7-8 to TRBJ2-7; D is unclear. V dropped 4 bases and J dropped 2 bases, with 15 bases sitting between them. Germline V gene data show CDR1 as SGHVS and CDR2 as FQNEAQ. The CDR3 covers 15 residues. The CDR3 DNA follows: TGTGCCAGCAGCTCCTTCGGACGTAAAGCCTACGAGCAGTACTTC. Translation gives CASSSFGRKAYEQYF.

This clonotype was recorded many times. The gene calls are TRBV9 and TRBJ1-2; tentative D call: TRBD1 (6 bases). The CDR3 loop spans 13 amino acids. Germline CDR1 is SGDLS and CDR2 is YYNGEE. The V end lost 3 bases, the J end lost 3 bases, and 9 bases lay between the germline ends. CDR3 loop: CASSAGDDYGYTF. CDR3 in DNA: TGTGCCAGCAGCGCAGGGGACGACTATGGCTACACCTTC.

This clonotype was recorded at least ten times. The chain recombines TRBV29-1 with TRBJ2-7; D might be TRBD2 (6 bases). The CDR3 has 14 residues. Deletions cut 4 bases from V and 2 bases from J, with 15 bases between. CDR1 is SQVTM, CDR2 ANQGSEA, per germline. The chain's CDR3 is CSVVGGERAYEQYF. The CDR3 DNA reads as TGCAGCGTTGTTGGCGGGGAACGAGCCTACGAGCAGTACTTC.